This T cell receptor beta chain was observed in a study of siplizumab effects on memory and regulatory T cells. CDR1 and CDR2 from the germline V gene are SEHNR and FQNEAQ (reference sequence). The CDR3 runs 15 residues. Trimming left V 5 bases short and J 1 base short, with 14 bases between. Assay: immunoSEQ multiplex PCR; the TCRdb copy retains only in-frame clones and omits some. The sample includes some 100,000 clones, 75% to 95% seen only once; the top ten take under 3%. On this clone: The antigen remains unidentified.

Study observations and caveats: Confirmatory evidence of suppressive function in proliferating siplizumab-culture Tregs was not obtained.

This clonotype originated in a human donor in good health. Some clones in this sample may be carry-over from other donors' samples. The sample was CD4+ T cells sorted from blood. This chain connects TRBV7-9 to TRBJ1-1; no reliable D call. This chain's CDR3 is CASSGQSLKNTEAFF. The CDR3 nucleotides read TGTGCCAGCAGCGGGCAGAGCCTTAAGAACACTGAAGCTTTCTTT.